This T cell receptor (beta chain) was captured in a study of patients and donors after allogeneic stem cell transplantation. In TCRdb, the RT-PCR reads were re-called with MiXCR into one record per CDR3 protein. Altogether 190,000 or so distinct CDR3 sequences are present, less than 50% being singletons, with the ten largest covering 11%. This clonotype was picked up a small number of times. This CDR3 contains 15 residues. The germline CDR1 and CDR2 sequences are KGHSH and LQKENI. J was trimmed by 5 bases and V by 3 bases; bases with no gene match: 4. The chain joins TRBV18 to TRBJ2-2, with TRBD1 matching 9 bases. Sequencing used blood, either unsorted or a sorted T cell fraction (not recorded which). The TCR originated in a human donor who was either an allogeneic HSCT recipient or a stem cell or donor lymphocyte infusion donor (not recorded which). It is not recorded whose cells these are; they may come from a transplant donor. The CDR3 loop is CASSPRTGDTGELFF. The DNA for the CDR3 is TGTGCCAGCTCACCGCGGACAGGGGATACCGGGGAGCTGTTTTTT.